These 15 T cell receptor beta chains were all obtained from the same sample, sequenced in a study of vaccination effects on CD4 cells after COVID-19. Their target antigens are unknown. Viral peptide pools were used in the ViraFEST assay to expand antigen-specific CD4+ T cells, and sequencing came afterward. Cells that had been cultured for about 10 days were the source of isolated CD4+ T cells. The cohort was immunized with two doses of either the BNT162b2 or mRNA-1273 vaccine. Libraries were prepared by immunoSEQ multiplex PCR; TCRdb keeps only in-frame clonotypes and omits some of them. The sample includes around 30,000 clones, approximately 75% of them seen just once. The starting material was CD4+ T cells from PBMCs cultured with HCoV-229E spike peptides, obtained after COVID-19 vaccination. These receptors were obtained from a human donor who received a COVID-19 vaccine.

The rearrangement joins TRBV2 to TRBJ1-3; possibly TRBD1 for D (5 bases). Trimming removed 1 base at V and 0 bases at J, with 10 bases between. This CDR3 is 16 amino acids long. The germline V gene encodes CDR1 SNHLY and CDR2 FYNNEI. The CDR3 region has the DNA TGTGCCAGCAGTGAAGAGGGGCAGTTCTCTGGAAACACCATATATTTT. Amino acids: CASSEEGQFSGNTIYF.

CDR3 loop: CASRGTGANYGYTF. The DNA of the CDR3 is TGTGCCAGCAGAGGGACAGGGGCTAACTATGGCTACACCTTC. V usage is TRBV6-5 and J usage is TRBJ1-2; 10 bases map to TRBD1. Germline lookup yields CDR1 MNHEY and CDR2 SVGAGI. This CDR3 has 14 amino acids. Germline trimming cut 6 bases from V and 0 bases from J; bases unmatched to any gene: 1.

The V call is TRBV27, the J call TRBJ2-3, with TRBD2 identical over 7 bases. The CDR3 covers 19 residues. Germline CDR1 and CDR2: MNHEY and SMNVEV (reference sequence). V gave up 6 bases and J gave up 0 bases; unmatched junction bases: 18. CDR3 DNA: TGTGCCAGCAGACGTAGCGGGCGTATTTCAATTTCTAGCACAGATACGCAGTATTTT. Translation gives CASRRSGRISISSTDTQYF.

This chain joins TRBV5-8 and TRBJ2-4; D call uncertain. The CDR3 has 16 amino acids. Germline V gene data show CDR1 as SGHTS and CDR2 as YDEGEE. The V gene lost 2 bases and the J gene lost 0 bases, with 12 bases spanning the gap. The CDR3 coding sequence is TGTGCCAGCAGCTTCGGGCGCACACAAGCCAAAAACATTCAGTACTTC. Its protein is CASSFGRTQAKNIQYF.

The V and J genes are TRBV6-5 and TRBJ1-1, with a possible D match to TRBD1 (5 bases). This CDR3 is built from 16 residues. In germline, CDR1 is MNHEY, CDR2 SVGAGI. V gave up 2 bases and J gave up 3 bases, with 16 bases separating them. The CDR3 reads CASSYALGKGDTEAFF. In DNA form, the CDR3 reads TGTGCCAGCAGTTACGCTTTGGGCAAAGGGGACACTGAAGCTTTCTTT.

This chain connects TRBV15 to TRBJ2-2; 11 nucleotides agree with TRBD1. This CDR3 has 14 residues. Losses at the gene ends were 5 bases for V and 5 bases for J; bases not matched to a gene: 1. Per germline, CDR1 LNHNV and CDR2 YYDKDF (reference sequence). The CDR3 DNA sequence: TGTGCCACCAGCCGGGACAGGGGGACCGGGGAGCTGTTTTTT. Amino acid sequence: CATSRDRGTGELFF. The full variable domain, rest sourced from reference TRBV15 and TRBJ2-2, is DAMVIQNPRYQVTQFGKPVTLSCSQTLNHNVMYWYQQKSSQAPKLLFHYYDKDFNNEADTPDNFQSRRPNTSFCFLDIRSPGLGDTAMYLCATSRDRGTGELFFGEGSRLTVL.

CDR3 region: CASSLWFGEKLFF. In DNA, the CDR3 is TGTGCCAGCAGCCTTTGGTTTGGGGAAAAACTGTTTTTT. The chain carries TRBV3-1 (or the pseudogene TRBV3-2) and TRBJ1-4; unclear D gene. Per the germline V gene, CDR1 is LGHDT and CDR2 is YNNKEL (reference sequence). Trimming left V 4 bases short and J 8 bases short, with 11 bases between. CDR3 length: 13 residues.

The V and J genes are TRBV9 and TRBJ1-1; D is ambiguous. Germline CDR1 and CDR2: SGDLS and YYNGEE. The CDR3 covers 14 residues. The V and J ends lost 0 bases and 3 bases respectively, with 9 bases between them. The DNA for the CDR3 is TGTGCCAGCAGCGTAGTCGTAAGGGACACTGAAGCTTTCTTT. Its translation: CASSVVVRDTEAFF.

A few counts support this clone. The CDR3 region has the DNA TGTGCCATCAGGCCTGCAGGGAGCGCTGAAGCTTTCTTT. This sequence encodes CAIRPAGSAEAFF. This chain uses TRBV10-3 with TRBJ1-1; D is possibly TRBD1 (5 bases). Germline V CDR1 and CDR2: ENHRY, SYGVKD. Trimming shortened V by 6 bases and J by 6 bases, and 14 bases separated the two germline ends. This CDR3 is 13 amino acids long.

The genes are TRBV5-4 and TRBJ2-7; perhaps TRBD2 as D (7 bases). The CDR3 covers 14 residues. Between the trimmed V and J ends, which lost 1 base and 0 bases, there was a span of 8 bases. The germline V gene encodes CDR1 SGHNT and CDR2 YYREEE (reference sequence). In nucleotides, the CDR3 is TGTGCCAGCAGCTTGAGGGGGGGCTCCTACGAGCAGTACTTC. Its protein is CASSLRGGSYEQYF.

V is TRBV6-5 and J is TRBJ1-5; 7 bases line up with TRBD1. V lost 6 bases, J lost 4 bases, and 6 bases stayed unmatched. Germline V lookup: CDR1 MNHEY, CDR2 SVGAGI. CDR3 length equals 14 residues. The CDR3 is CASRWDSVNQPQHF. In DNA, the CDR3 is TGTGCCAGCAGATGGGACAGCGTTAATCAGCCCCAGCATTTT.

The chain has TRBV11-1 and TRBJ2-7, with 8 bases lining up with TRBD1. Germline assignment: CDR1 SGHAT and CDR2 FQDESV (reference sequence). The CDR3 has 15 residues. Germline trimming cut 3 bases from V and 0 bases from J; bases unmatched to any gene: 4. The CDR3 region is CASSFRDRSSYEQYF. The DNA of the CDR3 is TGTGCCAGCAGCTTCCGGGACAGGAGCTCCTACGAGCAGTACTTC.

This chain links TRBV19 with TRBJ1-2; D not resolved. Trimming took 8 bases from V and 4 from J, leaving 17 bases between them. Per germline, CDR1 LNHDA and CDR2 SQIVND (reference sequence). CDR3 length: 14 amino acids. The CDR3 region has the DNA TGTGCCAGTGGATTCGAAGGGTTAAGCTATGGCTACACCTTC. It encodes CASGFEGLSYGYTF.

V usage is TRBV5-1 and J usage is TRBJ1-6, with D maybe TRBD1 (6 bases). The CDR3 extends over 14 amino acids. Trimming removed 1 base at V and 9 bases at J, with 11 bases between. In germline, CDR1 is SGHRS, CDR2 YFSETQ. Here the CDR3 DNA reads TGCGCCAGCAGCTTGAGGACAGAAGGTTCACCCCTCCACTTT. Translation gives CASSLRTEGSPLHF.

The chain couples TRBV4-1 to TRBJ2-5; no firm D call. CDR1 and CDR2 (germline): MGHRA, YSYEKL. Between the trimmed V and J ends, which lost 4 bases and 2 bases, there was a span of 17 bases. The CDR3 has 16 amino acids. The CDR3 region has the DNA TGCGCCAGCAGCCCCCGAGCTTATGGCGGTCAAGAGACCCAGTACTTC. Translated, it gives CASSPRAYGGQETQYF.